A single sample is the source of the 16 T cell receptor beta chains below, sequenced in a study of CD4 T cells in relation to SARS-CoV-2 and coronaviruses. Only in-frame clones appear in the TCRdb table, and some are missing; sequencing was by immunoSEQ multiplex PCR. The table shows over 35,000 clones, with 60% to 80% occurring only once. The antigens for these receptors are not known. Sequences were obtained from memory CD4+ T cells from PBMCs, cultured in vitro. The receptors shown here come from an adult with COVID-19.

The V gene is TRBV30, the J gene TRBJ2-5, with a weak D call TRBD1 (5 bases). This CDR3 contains 13 residues. Between the trimmed V and J ends, which lost 5 bases and 0 bases, there was a span of 10 bases. Germline values: CDR1 GTSNPN, CDR2 SVGIG (reference sequence). The CDR3 is CAWLGLHQETQYF. DNA of the CDR3: TGTGCCTGGCTGGGGCTACACCAAGAGACCCAGTACTTC. The full variable domain, its missing parts supplied by reference TRBV30 and TRBJ2-5, is SQTIHQWPATLVQPVGSPLSLECTVEGTSNPNLYWYRQAAGRGLQLLFYSVGIGQISSEVPQNLSASRPQDRQFILSSKKLLLSDSGFYLCAWLGLHQETQYFGPGTRLLVL.

The chain combines TRBV20-1 with TRBJ1-2; 9 bases are a match to TRBD1. Germline V gene data show CDR1 as DFQATT and CDR2 as SNEGSKA (reference sequence). This CDR3 is built from 12 residues. The trim removed 3 bases at V and 7 bases at J, leaving 3 bases unmatched. Here the CDR3 reads CSASRQGVGYTF. The CDR3 DNA reads TGCAGTGCTAGTCGACAGGGGGTTGGCTACACCTTC.

J is TRBJ2-2 and V is TRBV6-5, with TRBD1 identical over 7 bases. V dropped 6 bases and J dropped 5; count of bases not matched to a gene: 9. This CDR3 is 15 amino acids long. Germline CDR1 is MNHEY and CDR2 is SVGAGI. The CDR3 nucleotides read TGTGCCAGCAGGGGAGACAGGGTCGATACCGGGGAGCTGTTTTTT. This translates into CASRGDRVDTGELFF.

This chain joins TRBV5-5 and TRBJ2-7; 11 bases line up with TRBD2. This CDR3 has 14 amino acids. V shed 2 bases, J shed 3 bases, and the junction held 1 base outside the gene matches. The germline V gene has CDR1 SGHKS and CDR2 YYEKEE (reference sequence). CDR3 loop: CASSLLAGVYEQYF. The CDR3 DNA reads TGTGCCAGCAGCTTACTAGCGGGAGTCTACGAGCAGTACTTC.

The genes are TRBV4-3 and TRBJ2-5; the D gene is possibly TRBD2 (6 bases). V dropped 1 base and J dropped 4 bases, with 13 bases sitting between them. CDR3 length: 15 residues. Looked up from germline, CDR1 is LGHNA and CDR2 is YSLEER. The CDR3 sequence: CASSQVLGGTETQYF. The CDR3, as DNA: TGCGCCAGCAGCCAAGTGCTCGGGGGTACAGAGACCCAGTACTTC.

The J gene is TRBJ1-5, the V gene TRBV27, with TRBD1 matching 7 bases. The germline V gene has CDR1 MNHEY and CDR2 SMNVEV (reference sequence). There are 14 residues in the CDR3. V shed 10 bases, J shed 5 bases, and the junction held 11 bases outside the gene matches. CDR3: CATRTGDRHQPQHF. The DNA of the CDR3 is TGTGCCACCCGGACAGGCGATCGTCATCAGCCCCAGCATTTT.

This chain connects TRBV15 to TRBJ1-1, with no clear D. V was pared by 0 bases and J by 5 bases, with 7 bases between. CDR1 is LNHNV, CDR2 YYDKDF, per germline (reference sequence). The CDR3 consists of 13 residues. The CDR3 DNA follows: TGTGCCACCAGCAGAGATCTAGGAACTGAAGCTTTCTTT. Protein sequence: CATSRDLGTEAFF.

The V call is TRBV27, the J call TRBJ2-3; D is unclear. In germline, CDR1 is MNHEY, CDR2 SMNVEV (reference sequence). This CDR3 has 14 amino acids. Trimming removed 7 bases from V and 2 bases from J, with 13 bases in between. CDR3 region: CASNALSHTDTQYF. In nucleotides, the CDR3 is TGTGCCAGCAACGCCCTTAGTCACACAGATACGCAGTATTTT.

CDR3 sequence (DNA): TGTGCCAGCAGTTCCGACGGGTACGACATTCAGTACTTC. Translated: CASSSDGYDIQYF. The chain recombines TRBV27 with TRBJ2-4; no definite D call. The ends were cut back, 4 bases at V and 8 bases at J, with 12 bases in the middle. CDR1 is MNHEY and CDR2 is SMNVEV in the germline V gene (reference sequence). The CDR3 spans 13 residues.

Worth noting for this clone: Distinct nucleotide sequences in the sample also encode this CDR3. The chain links TRBV28 to TRBJ2-3; D perhaps matches TRBD2 (6 bases). From germline, CDR1 is MDHEN and CDR2 SYDVKM. The CDR3 is made up of 13 amino acids. The V end lost 6 bases, the J end lost 0 bases, and 7 bases lay between the germline ends. The CDR3 loop reads CASRGTSTDTQYF. The DNA of the CDR3 is TGTGCCAGCAGGGGGACTAGCACAGATACGCAGTATTTT.

This chain links TRBV7-2 with TRBJ2-5; D remains unclear. The germline V and J ends were trimmed by 5 bases and 5 bases, with 18 bases remaining between them. The germline V gene encodes CDR1 SGHTA and CDR2 FQGNSA. This CDR3 has 15 amino acids. CDR3 loop: CASSKSWAISETQYF. The CDR3 region has the DNA TGTGCCAGCAGCAAAAGCTGGGCTATCTCTGAGACCCAGTACTTC.

This clone was counted only a few times. This sequence joins TRBV3-1 (or the pseudogene TRBV3-2) and TRBJ1-6; D call uncertain. The germline CDR1 and CDR2 sequences are LGHDT and YNNKEL (reference sequence). The length of the CDR3 is 13 residues. With 3 bases removed from V and 6 bases from J, the gap between germline ends came to 6 bases. The CDR3 sequence: CASSQMRNSPLHF. Here the CDR3 DNA reads TGTGCCAGCAGCCAGATGCGTAATTCACCCCTCCACTTT.

V gene TRBV6-1 combines with J gene TRBJ2-2; 7 nucleotides agree with TRBD1. J was trimmed by 4 bases and V by 4 bases; bases with no gene match: 12. Germline V lookup: CDR1 MNHNS, CDR2 SASEGT. This CDR3 is built from 17 residues. The CDR3 here is CASSAIFGTAFTGELFF. DNA for the CDR3: TGTGCCAGCAGTGCCATCTTCGGGACAGCTTTCACCGGGGAGCTGTTTTTT.

This rearrangement joins TRBV2 to TRBJ1-1; D unclear. The V gene's germline CDR1 is SNHLY and CDR2 FYNNEI. V was shortened by 1 base and J by 1 base, with 7 bases between the two germline ends. This CDR3 spans 14 amino acids. CDR3 region: CASSEVWGNTEAFF. The DNA for the CDR3 is TGTGCCAGCAGTGAAGTATGGGGGAACACTGAAGCTTTCTTT. The full variable domain, its missing parts supplied by reference TRBV2 and TRBJ1-1, is EPEVTQTPSHQVTQMGQEVILRCVPISNHLYFYWYRQILGQKVEFLVSFYNNEISEKSEIFDDQFSVERPDGSNFTLKIRSTKLEDSAMYFCASSEVWGNTEAFFGQGTRLTVV.

This clone was counted a few times. This chain uses TRBV21-1 with TRBJ2-2; whether TRBD2, the table's D call, matches the DNA was not checked. TRBV21-1 is an annotated pseudogene. This CDR3 has 10 residues. The chain's CDR3 is CASSSLELFF. As DNA, the CDR3 is TGTGCCAGCAGCTCTCTGGAGCTGTTTTTT.

This rearrangement joins TRBV7-2 to TRBJ2-7; tentatively, D is TRBD1 or TRBD2 (5 bases each). The CDR3 totals 16 residues. Trimming left V 5 bases short and J 4 bases short, with 21 bases between. The V gene's germline CDR1 is SGHTA and CDR2 FQGNSA. CDR3 loop: CASSLHPGPPGYEQYF. The CDR3 DNA reads as TGTGCCAGCAGCCTCCACCCGGGACCCCCCGGTTACGAGCAGTACTTC. Full variable domain (outside the CDR3, taken from reference TRBV7-2 and TRBJ2-7): GAGVSQSPSNKVTEKGKDVELRCDPISGHTALYWYRQSLGQGLEFLIYFQGNSAPDKSGLPSDRFSAERTGGSVSTLTIQRTQQEDSAVYLCASSLHPGPPGYEQYFGPGTRLTVT.